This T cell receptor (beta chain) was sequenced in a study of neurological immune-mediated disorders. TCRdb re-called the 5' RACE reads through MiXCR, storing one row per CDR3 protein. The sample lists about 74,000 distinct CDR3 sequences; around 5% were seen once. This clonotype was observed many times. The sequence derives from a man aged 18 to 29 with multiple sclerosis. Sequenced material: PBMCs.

The CDR3 here is CASSQTRVAVAYNEQFF. DNA of the CDR3: TGTGCCAGCAGCCAAACCCGGGTCGCCGTTGCGTACAATGAGCAGTTCTTC. J is TRBJ2-1 and V is TRBV7-8; D is unresolved. This CDR3 contains 17 residues. Germline CDR1 SGHVS, CDR2 FQNEAQ. The V gene lost 5 bases and the J gene lost 4 bases, with 21 bases spanning the gap. The complete variable domain, with remaining parts taken from reference TRBV7-8 and TRBJ2-1, reads GAGVSQSPRYKVAKRGQDVALRCDPISGHVSLFWYQQALGQGPEFLTYFQNEAQLDKSGLPSDRFFAERPEGSVSTLKIQRTQQEDSAVYLCASSQTRVAVAYNEQFFGPGTRLTVL.